The T cell receptor (beta chain) under discussion was sequenced for a study of STAT5B mutations in CD4+ large granular lymphocyte leukemia. TCRdb's copy holds only in-frame clones and misses some; the assay was immunoSEQ multiplex PCR. The repertoire includes around 25,000 clones, around 72% of them detected once, and approximately 0.65% sits in the top ten. Per the germline V gene, CDR1 is SGHTS and CDR2 is YDEGEE. The CDR3 loop spans 17 amino acids. V lost 4 bases, J lost 2 bases, and 12 bases stayed unmatched. Sequenced: CD4+ T cells from blood buffy coats. This sequence was found in a human donor in good health. The V call is TRBV5-8, the J call TRBJ2-5, with 9 bases matching TRBD2. CDR3 amino acids: CASSLLSGGLIQETQYF. The CDR3 nucleotides are TGTGCCAGCAGCCTCCTAAGCGGGGGGCTGATTCAAGAGACCCAGTACTTC.